This T cell receptor beta chain came from a study of blood T cell repertoires in COVID-19 (dated by TCRdb to 2020 to 2022). Broadly, across the study: Samples covering the acute and convalescent phases of COVID-19 were provided by collaborators in the United States, Italy and Spain. Samples were obtained from the ongoing ImmuneRACE study (first 160 participants) and from 1,254 subjects provided by 6 global collaborators. The prospective study material was composed of cDNA or gDNA derived from T cells, B-cell-depleted T cells, or PBMCs. The repertoires were released in a freely available public database meant as a resource for research on the immune response to SARS-CoV-2. A de-identified subject ID, COVID-19 status, age in years and sex were almost always included in the sample metadata. Where available, HLA class I and class II types were obtained from metadata supplied by the sample provider rather than from assay-based typing. Subjects who had been exposed to COVID-19, were actively infected with it, or had recovered from it provided the deeply sampled blood TCRbeta repertoires that made up the dataset.

One collaborating source in Seattle enrolled patients while the patients were actively infected and followed the patients over time throughout the course of disease. Collaborating institutions collected whole blood in K2EDTA tubes following their own protocols. For TCRbeta analysis, collaborators shipped samples as frozen whole blood, isolated PBMCs, or DNA extracted from either of those sample types. The CDR3 spans 14 residues, from the cysteine through the phenylalanine. Just the 42-base CDR3 DNA is kept, in frame starting at base 1. From the germline V gene, CDR1 is MNHEY and CDR2 is SVGAGI. Clipping removes 6 bases from V and 7 bases from J, with 9 as the unmatched junction base count. The investigation overall reported the following: Clinical and demographic metadata were provided uncurated, with the amount varying by source and participant.

The immunoSEQ Assay, a bias-controlled multiplex PCR, was used to amplify TCRbeta CDR3 regions from genomic DNA. In the original analysis: The number of nucleated cells in each sample was estimated by amplification of reference gene primers within the assay. Sequence reads were collapsed and filtered to measure the absolute abundance of every unique TCRbeta CDR3 rearrangement. Productive Simpson clonality was computed per sample as the square root of Simpson's diversity index over productive rearrangements. Imported from immuneACCESS, the table was reduced by TCRdb to in-frame sequences with V and J called. These copies leave out some clones; in studies compared against another copy, an unresolved V gene accounts for under half, and the cause of the remainder is not known. V, J and clone size derive from that table, while D and trimming were established from the DNA sequence. Across this sample there are around 440,000 clones, with about 87% seen only once. Approximately 12% of the sample belongs to the ten largest clones.

With respect to this clone: Its antigen remains undetermined. No base-level quality is on record; no much larger clone is a single base apart.

In this chain, TRBV6-5 is recombined with TRBJ1-5, and TRBD1 matches 7 of the central bases. Sequenced sample: peripheral blood. This TCR derives from a woman aged 45-59 years with COVID-19, enrolled during active disease. The DNA sequence is as follows: TGTGCCAGCAGCCCCGGGACAGTCGGACAGCCCCAGCATTTT. The resulting protein is CASSPGTVGQPQHF.